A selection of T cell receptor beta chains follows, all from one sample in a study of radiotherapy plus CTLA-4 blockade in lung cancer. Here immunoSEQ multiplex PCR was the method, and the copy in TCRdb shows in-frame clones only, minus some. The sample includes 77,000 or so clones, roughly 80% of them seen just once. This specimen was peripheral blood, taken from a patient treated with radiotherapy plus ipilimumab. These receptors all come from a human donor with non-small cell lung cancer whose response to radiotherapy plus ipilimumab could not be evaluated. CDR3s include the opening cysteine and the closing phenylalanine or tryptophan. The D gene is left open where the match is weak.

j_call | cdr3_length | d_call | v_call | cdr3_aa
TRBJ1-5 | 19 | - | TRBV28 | CASSHHFGGASLSNQPQHF
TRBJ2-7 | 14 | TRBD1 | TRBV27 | CASSLSQGDYEQYF
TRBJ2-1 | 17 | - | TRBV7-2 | CASSLASAFRLVDEQFF
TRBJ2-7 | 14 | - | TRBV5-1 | CASSDRDKTYEQYF
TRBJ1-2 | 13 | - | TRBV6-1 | CAESRDTNYGYTF
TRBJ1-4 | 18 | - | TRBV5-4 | CASSDTRFGGGAGEKLFF
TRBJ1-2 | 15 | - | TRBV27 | CASALGRGSNYGYTF
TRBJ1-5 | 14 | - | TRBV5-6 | CASSRTGGNQPQHF
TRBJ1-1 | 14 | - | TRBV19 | CASSIIGGMSEAFF
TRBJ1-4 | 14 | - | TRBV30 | CAWRDSWAGEKLFF
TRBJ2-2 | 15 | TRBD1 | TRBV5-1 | CASSSGTGDTGELFF
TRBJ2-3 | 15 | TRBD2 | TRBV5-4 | CASSLAGGSTDTQYF
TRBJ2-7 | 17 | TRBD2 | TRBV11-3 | CASSHGLAGVPPYEQYF
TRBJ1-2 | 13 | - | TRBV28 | CASSVTTSLGYTF
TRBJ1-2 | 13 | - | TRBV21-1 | CASSEQGLPGYTF
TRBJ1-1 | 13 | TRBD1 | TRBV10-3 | CAISQGMNTEAFF
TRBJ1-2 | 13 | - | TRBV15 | CATSRGEDYGYTF
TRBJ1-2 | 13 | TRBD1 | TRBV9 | CASSGDRGYGYTF
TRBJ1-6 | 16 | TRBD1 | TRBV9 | CASSPGDSSYNSPLHF
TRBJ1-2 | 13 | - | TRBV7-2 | CASSFAGSNGYTF
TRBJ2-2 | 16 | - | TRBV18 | CASSPAGQAATGELFF
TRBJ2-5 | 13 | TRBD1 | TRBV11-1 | CASSRDRGETQYF
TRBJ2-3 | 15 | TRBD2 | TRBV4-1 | CASSPRGGRADTQYF
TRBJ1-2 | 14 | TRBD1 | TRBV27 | CASSLTGGIHGYTF
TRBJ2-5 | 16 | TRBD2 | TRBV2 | CASSRGAGALQETQYF
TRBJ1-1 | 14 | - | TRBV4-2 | CASSSQAMNTEAFF
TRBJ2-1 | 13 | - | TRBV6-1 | CASTERAIDEQFF
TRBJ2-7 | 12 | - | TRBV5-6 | CASSLGHYEQYF
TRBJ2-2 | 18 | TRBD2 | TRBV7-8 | CASSLRTSGSRVTGELFF
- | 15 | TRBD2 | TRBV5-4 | CASSLGLGGLYEQYF
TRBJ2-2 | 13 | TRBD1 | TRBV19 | CASSNRGPGELFF
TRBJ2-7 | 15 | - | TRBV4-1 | CASSQGQGAAYEQYF
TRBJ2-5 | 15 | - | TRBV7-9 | CASSFAGGPQETQYF
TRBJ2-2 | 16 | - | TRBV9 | CASSAPVAGPTGELFF
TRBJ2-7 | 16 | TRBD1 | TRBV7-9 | CASDSLTGLFSYEQYF
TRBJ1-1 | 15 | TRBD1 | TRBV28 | CASSPVTGANTEAFF
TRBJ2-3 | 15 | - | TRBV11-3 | CASSTGPERTDTQYF
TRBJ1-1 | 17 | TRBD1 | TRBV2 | CASRADRGIPQNTEAFF
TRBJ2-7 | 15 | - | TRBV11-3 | CASSFGRPPRNEQYF
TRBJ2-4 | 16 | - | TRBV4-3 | CASSPSRQVLGDIQYF
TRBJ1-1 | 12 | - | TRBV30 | CAWSTANTEAFF
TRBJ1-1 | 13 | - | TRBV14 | CASSPGDRTEAFF
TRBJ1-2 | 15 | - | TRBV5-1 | CASSLSTGNSYGYTF
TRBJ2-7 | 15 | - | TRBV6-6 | CASIWGVLRAYEQYF
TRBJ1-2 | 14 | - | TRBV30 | CAWSATTRSAGYTF
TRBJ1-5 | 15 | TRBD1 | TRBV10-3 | CAISEVAGGSQPQHF
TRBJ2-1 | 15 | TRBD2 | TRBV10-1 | CASSKGLAGNNEQFF
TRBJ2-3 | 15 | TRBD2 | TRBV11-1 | CASSSEAGGGDTQYF
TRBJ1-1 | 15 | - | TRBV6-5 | CASSYSQGMNTEAFF
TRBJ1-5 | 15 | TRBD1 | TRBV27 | CASSLRAGGGQPQHF
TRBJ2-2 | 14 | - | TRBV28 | CASSPVRNTGELFF
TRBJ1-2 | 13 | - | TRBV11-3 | CASSLGSRGGYTF
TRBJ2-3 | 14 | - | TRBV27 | CASSLLGSTDTQYF